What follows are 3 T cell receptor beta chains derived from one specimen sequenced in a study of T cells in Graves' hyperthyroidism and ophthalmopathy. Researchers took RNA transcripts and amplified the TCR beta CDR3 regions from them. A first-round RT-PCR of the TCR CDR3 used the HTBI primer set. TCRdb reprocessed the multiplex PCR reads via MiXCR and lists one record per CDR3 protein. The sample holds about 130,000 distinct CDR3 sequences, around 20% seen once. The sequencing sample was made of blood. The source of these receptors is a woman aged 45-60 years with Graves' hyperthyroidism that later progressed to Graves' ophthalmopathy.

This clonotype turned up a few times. In nucleotides, the CDR3 is TGTGCCAGCAGCTGGACAGAAACTATAGGTGGCTACACCTTC. Residues: CASSWTETIGGYTF. The chain carries TRBV13 and TRBJ1-2; TRBD1 might be the D (6 bases). Looked up from germline, CDR1 is PRHDT and CDR2 is FYEKMQ (reference sequence). The V gene lost 4 bases and the J gene lost 7 bases, with 16 bases spanning the gap. The CDR3 runs 14 residues.

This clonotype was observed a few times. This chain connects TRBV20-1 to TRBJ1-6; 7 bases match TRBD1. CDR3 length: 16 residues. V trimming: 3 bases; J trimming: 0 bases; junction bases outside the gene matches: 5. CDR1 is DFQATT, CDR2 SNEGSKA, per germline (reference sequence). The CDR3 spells CSASSGTDSYNSPLHF. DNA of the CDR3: TGCAGTGCTAGTTCCGGGACAGACTCCTATAATTCACCCCTCCACTTT.

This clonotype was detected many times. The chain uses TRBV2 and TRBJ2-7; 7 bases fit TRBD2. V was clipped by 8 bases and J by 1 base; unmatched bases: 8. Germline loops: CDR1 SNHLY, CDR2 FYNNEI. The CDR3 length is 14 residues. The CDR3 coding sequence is TGTGCCAGCCGGACCGGGACTAATTCCTACGAGCAGTACTTC. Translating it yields CASRTGTNSYEQYF.